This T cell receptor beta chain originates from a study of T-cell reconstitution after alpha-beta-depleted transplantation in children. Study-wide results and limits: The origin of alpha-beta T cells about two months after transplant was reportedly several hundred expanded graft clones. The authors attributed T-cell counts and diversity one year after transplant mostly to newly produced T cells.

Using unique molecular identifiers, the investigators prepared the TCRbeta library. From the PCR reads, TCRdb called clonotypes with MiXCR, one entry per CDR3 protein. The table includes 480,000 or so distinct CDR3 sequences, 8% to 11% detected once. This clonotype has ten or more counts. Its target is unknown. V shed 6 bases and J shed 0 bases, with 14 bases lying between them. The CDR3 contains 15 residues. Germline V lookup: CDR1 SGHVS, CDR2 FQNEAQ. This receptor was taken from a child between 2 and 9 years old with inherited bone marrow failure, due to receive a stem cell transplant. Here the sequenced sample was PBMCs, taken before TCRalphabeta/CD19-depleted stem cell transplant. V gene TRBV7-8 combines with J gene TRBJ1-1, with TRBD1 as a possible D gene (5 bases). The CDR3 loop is CASRGGWGMNTEAFF. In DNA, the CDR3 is TGTGCCAGCAGGGGGGGGTGGGGGATGAACACTGAAGCTTTCTTT.